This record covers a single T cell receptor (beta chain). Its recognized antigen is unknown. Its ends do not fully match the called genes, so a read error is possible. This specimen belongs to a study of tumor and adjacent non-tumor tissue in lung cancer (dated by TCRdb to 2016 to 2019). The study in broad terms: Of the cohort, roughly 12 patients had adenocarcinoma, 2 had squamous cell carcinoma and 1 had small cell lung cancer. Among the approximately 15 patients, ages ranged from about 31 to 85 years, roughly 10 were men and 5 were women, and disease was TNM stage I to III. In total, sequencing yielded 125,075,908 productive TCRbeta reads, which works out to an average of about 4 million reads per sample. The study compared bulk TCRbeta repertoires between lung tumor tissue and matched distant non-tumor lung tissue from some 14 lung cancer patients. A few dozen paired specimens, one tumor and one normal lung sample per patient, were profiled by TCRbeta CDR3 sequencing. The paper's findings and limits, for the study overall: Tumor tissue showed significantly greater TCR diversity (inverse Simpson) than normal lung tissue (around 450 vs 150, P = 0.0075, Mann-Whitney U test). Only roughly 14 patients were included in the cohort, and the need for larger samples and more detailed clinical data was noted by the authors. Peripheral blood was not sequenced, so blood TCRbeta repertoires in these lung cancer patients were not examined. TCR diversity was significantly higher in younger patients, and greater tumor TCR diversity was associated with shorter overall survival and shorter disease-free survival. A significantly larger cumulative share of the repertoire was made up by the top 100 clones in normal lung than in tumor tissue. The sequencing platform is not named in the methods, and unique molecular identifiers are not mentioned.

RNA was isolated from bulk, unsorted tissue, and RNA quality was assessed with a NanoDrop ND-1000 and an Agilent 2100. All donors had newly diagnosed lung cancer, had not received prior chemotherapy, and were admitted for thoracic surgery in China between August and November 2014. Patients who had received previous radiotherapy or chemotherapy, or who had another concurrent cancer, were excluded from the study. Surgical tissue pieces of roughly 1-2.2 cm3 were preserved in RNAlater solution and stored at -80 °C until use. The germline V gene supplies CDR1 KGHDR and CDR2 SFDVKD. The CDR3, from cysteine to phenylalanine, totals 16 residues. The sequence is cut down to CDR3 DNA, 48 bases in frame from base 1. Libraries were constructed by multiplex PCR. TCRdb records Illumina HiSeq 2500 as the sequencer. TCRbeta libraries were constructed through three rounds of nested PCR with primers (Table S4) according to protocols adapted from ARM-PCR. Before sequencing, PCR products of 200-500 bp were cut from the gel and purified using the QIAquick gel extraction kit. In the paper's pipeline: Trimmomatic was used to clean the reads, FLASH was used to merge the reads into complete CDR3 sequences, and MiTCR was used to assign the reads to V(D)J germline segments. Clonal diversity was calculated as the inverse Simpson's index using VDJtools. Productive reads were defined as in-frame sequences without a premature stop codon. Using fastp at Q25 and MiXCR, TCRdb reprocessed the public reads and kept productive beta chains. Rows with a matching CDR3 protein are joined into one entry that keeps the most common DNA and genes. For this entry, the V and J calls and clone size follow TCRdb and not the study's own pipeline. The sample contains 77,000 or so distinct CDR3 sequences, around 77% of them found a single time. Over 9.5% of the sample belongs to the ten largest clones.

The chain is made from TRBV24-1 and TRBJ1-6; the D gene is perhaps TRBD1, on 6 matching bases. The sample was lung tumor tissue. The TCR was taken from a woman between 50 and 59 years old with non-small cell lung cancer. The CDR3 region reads CATSDFSGGSNSPLRF. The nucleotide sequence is TGTGCCACCAGTGATTTCTCGGGGGGCAGTAATTCACCCCTCCGCTTT.